One sample yielded the 13 T cell receptor beta chains listed below, sequenced in a study of cytomegalovirus exposure and HLA in healthy donors. Sequenced by immunoSEQ multiplex PCR; TCRdb stores in-frame clones only, minus some. The sample lists about 180,000 clones, around 85% seen once, with more than 15% in the top ten. Sequenced: PBMCs. These receptors were taken from a man aged 18 to 35 in good health and CMV-seropositive.

The chain has TRBV7-7 and TRBJ2-2, with 7 bases that match TRBD1. This CDR3 is built from 16 residues. CDR1 is SSHAT and CDR2 is FNYEAQ in the germline V gene (reference sequence). Trimming removed 4 bases from V and 6 bases from J; junction bases left unmatched: 11. CDR3 nucleotides: TGTGCCAGCAGCTACCAACCGGGACAGAAGGCCGGGGAGCTGTTTTTT. This gives the protein CASSYQPGQKAGELFF.

The rearrangement joins TRBV28 to TRBJ2-1; TRBD2 aligns across 9 bases. With 7 bases clipped from V and 6 bases from J, the junction kept 13 bases outside the gene matches. The CDR3 totals 16 residues. Germline CDR1 reads MDHEN; CDR2 reads SYDVKM. CDR3 amino acids: CASITMGRGGLNEQFF. CDR3 bases: TGTGCCAGCATAACAATGGGGCGGGGGGGCCTCAATGAGCAGTTCTTC.

The chain combines TRBV7-9 with TRBJ2-7; 8 bases match TRBD1. This CDR3 has 15 amino acids. V shed 5 bases, J shed 2 bases, and the junction held 8 bases outside the gene matches. Germline loops: CDR1 SEHNR, CDR2 FQNEAQ (reference sequence). CDR3: CASSPRTGKTYEQYF. CDR3 bases: TGTGCCAGCAGCCCGAGGACAGGGAAGACCTACGAGCAGTACTTC.

This clone was detected only once. Its ends do not fully match the called genes, so a read error is possible. This chain connects TRBV7-7 to TRBJ1-3; D unclear. The CDR3 has 14 residues. Germline loops: CDR1 SSHAT, CDR2 FNYEAQ (reference sequence). CDR3 nucleotide sequence: TGTGCTAGCAGCGAACGGGAGGGTGGAAACACCATATATTTT. This encodes CASSEREGGNTIYF.

As for this clone: Germline and junction disagree at one end, which may indicate a read error. The gene calls are TRBV7-7 and TRBJ2-7, with D unclear. Germline V gene lookup returns CDR1 SSHAT and CDR2 FNYEAQ (reference sequence). The CDR3 has 13 amino acids. CDR3 loop: CASSQSDTDEQYF. The CDR3 DNA reads as TGTGCTAGCAGCCAATCTGACACCGACGAGCAGTACTTC.

The chain uses TRBV7-9 and TRBJ1-4, with 11 bases that match TRBD1. The CDR3 totals 14 residues. Germline CDR1 and CDR2: SEHNR and FQNEAQ (reference sequence). The ends lost 5 bases at V and 8 bases at J; junction bases unmatched: 4. CDR3 amino acids: CASSGGTGGEKLFF. CDR3 DNA: TGTGCCAGCAGCGGTGGGACAGGGGGGGAAAAACTGTTTTTT. The whole variable domain, remainder taken from reference TRBV7-9 and TRBJ1-4, is DTGVSQNPRHKITKRGQNVTFRCDPISEHNRLYWYRQTLGQGPEFLTYFQNEAQLEKSRLLSDRFSAERPKGSFSTLEIQRTEQGDSAMYLCASSGGTGGEKLFFGSGTQLSVL.

The chain has TRBV2 and TRBJ2-3; D gene ambiguous. This CDR3 is 11 amino acids long. Germline CDR1 and CDR2: SNHLY and FYNNEI. Trimming stripped 8 bases from V and 1 base from J, with 4 bases between. Written as DNA, the CDR3 is TGTGCCAGCGGCCGCACAGATACGCAGTATTTT. It is translated as CASGRTDTQYF.

The sample holds one count of this clone. The chain couples TRBV27 to TRBJ2-7; 12 bases match TRBD2. V lost 5 bases, J lost 1 base, and 3 bases stayed unmatched. This CDR3 has 15 residues. Germline CDR1 and CDR2: MNHEY and SMNVEV (reference sequence). The CDR3: CASSTGTSGSYEQYF. DNA of the CDR3: TGTGCCAGCAGTACCGGGACTAGCGGGTCCTACGAGCAGTACTTC.

The V call is TRBV6-4, the J call TRBJ1-5; D gene uncertain. V lost 6 bases and J 0 bases, leaving 15 bases between the germline ends. The CDR3 has 16 amino acids. From germline, CDR1 is MRHNA and CDR2 SNTAGT. The DNA of the CDR3 is TGTGCCAGCAGAGGAGTGAGTTTTAATAGCAATCAGCCCCAGCATTTT. It specifies CASRGVSFNSNQPQHF.

The chain is built from TRBV30 and TRBJ1-1; 9 bases map to TRBD1. CDR1 and CDR2 from the germline V gene are GTSNPN and SVGIG (reference sequence). Trimming at V came to 7 bases and at J to 4 bases, leaving 13 bases not matched to a gene. This CDR3 has 15 residues. The CDR3 DNA reads TGTGCCTCCTCCCATCTGGGACAGGGATCCACTGAAGCTTTCTTT. Translated: CASSHLGQGSTEAFF.

The gene calls are TRBV27 and TRBJ2-7; D perhaps matches TRBD2 (6 bases). There are 14 residues in the CDR3. CDR1 is MNHEY, CDR2 SMNVEV, per germline (reference sequence). Trimming took 5 bases from V and 1 from J, leaving 12 bases between them. The CDR3: CASSVGTPSYEQYF. CDR3 nucleotides: TGTGCCAGCAGTGTCGGGACTCCATCCTACGAGCAGTACTTC.

This chain joins TRBV5-4 and TRBJ2-7, with D perhaps TRBD1 (6 bases). Trimming took off 4 bases at V and 3 bases at J, with 14 bases between the two ends. The CDR3 is 14 residues long. Germline V gene data show CDR1 as SGHNT and CDR2 as YYREEE (reference sequence). DNA for the CDR3: TGTGCCAGCAGCCGGGCAGGGGCTGTCTACGAGCAGTACTTC. This sequence encodes CASSRAGAVYEQYF.

The CDR3 DNA is TGTGCCAGCGAGACTTTCCGGGAATCCTATAATTCACCCCTCCACTTT. This gives the protein CASETFRESYNSPLHF. V and J are TRBV6-4 and TRBJ1-6; D not certain. CDR1 and CDR2 from the germline V gene are MRHNA and SNTAGT. V gave up 8 bases and J gave up 1 base, with 15 bases separating them. This CDR3 contains 16 residues.